This is a list of T cell receptor beta chains from one sample in a study of blood T cell repertoires in COVID-19. Method: immunoSEQ multiplex PCR; TCRdb's copy keeps in-frame clones and lacks some. Of about 320,000 clones in the sample, 83% are singletons; the top ten hold approximately 1.2%. Material for sequencing was peripheral blood. These receptors all stem from a woman aged 45-65 years with acute or convalescent COVID-19. Both conserved end residues are part of each CDR3. D genes are given only for firm matches. Clone size is stated in some rows and not others, as once, few, many or a class when expanded.

J gene: TRBJ2-2
V gene: TRBV7-9
clone size: -
D gene: -
CDR3 DNA: TGTGCCAGCAGCCAACAGGGGGGGATCGGGGAGCTGTTTTTT
CDR3 protein: CASSQQGGIGELFF

J gene: TRBJ1-2
V gene: TRBV5-6
clone size: -
D gene: -
CDR3 DNA: TGTGCCAGCAGCTTGGATTGGGGGGGCGTCCGGCTAGGCTACACCTTC
CDR3 protein: CASSLDWGGVRLGYTF

J gene: TRBJ1-2
V gene: TRBV10-3
clone size: -
D gene: TRBD1
CDR3 DNA: TGTGCCATCAGCCCTTACCGCCTGACAGGGGACTATGGCTACACCTTC
CDR3 protein: CAISPYRLTGDYGYTF

J gene: TRBJ2-2
V gene: TRBV10-3
clone size: once
D gene: -
CDR3 DNA: TGTGCCATCAGGAGCAACACCGGGGAGCTGTTTTTT
CDR3 protein: CAIRSNTGELFF

J gene: TRBJ1-4
V gene: TRBV6-5
clone size: -
D gene: -
CDR3 DNA: TGTGCCAGCAGTTTGGAGCCTAATGAAAAACTGTTTTTT
CDR3 protein: CASSLEPNEKLFF

J gene: TRBJ1-3
V gene: TRBV10-3
clone size: -
D gene: -
CDR3 DNA: TGTGCCATCAGTGAGACAGCTGGAAACACCATATATTTT
CDR3 protein: CAISETAGNTIYF

J gene: TRBJ2-3
V gene: TRBV6-1
clone size: -
D gene: TRBD2
CDR3 DNA: TGTGCCAGCAGTGAAGCGTCTTTTATTAGCGGGGGCTTTAGCACAGATACGCAGTATTTT
CDR3 protein: CASSEASFISGGFSTDTQYF

J gene: TRBJ2-2
V gene: TRBV3-1/TRBV3-2
clone size: -
D gene: -
CDR3 DNA: TGTGCCAGCAGCCAAGACAGAATTCTGAACACCGGGGAGCTGTTTTTT
CDR3 protein: CASSQDRILNTGELFF

J gene: TRBJ1-1
V gene: TRBV2
clone size: -
D gene: -
CDR3 DNA: TGTGCCAGCAAAGGAGGGAATCCTGAAGCTTTCTTT
CDR3 protein: CASKGGNPEAFF

J gene: TRBJ1-6
V gene: TRBV28
clone size: -
D gene: -
CDR3 DNA: TGTGCCAGCGAGGAGACAGACGCAAATTCACCCCTCCACTTT
CDR3 protein: CASEETDANSPLHF

J gene: TRBJ1-4
V gene: TRBV19
clone size: -
D gene: -
CDR3 DNA: TGTGCCAGTACCGGGACTGAGAATGAAAAACTGTTTTTT
CDR3 protein: CASTGTENEKLFF

J gene: TRBJ2-5
V gene: TRBV10-3
clone size: -
D gene: -
CDR3 DNA: TGTGCCATCAGTGAGCCGGGGGAGACCCAGTACTTC
CDR3 protein: CAISEPGETQYF

J gene: TRBJ1-5
V gene: TRBV19
clone size: -
D gene: -
CDR3 DNA: TGTGCCAGTAAGGACAGACCATATAGCAATCAGCCCCAGCATTTT
CDR3 protein: CASKDRPYSNQPQHF

J gene: TRBJ2-1
V gene: TRBV27
clone size: few
D gene: TRBD1
CDR3 DNA: TGTGCCAGCAGTTTAGCCGACAGGGCTGACTCCAATGAGCAGTTCTTC
CDR3 protein: CASSLADRADSNEQFF

J gene: TRBJ2-3
V gene: TRBV6-4
clone size: -
D gene: -
CDR3 DNA: TGTGCCAGCAGTGGCTCAGGGGGAGGGGATACGCAGTATTTT
CDR3 protein: CASSGSGGGDTQYF

J gene: TRBJ2-1
V gene: TRBV7-3
clone size: -
D gene: TRBD2
CDR3 DNA: TGTGCCAGCAGCTCTAGCGGGAGGGACTACAATGAGCAGTTCTTC
CDR3 protein: CASSSSGRDYNEQFF

J gene: TRBJ2-7
V gene: TRBV11-2
clone size: -
D gene: -
CDR3 DNA: TGTGCCAGCAGCTCACGGACAACCTACGAGCAGTACTTC
CDR3 protein: CASSSRTTYEQYF

J gene: TRBJ1-6
V gene: TRBV9
clone size: -
D gene: TRBD1
CDR3 DNA: TGTGCCAGCAGCGTAGGGGCAGGGGGGAGCAATTCACCCCTCCACTTT
CDR3 protein: CASSVGAGGSNSPLHF

J gene: TRBJ2-3
V gene: TRBV11-2
clone size: -
D gene: -
CDR3 DNA: TGTGCCAGCAGCCCACGACTAGGGCCTACAGATACGCAGTATTTT
CDR3 protein: CASSPRLGPTDTQYF